Each of the 3 T cell receptor beta chains below was sequenced from the same sample in a study of cytomegalovirus exposure and HLA in healthy donors. It was with 60 Vbeta and 13 Jbeta primers that the PCR ran. TCRdb's table, derived via immunoSEQ multiplex PCR, lists solely in-frame clones and lacks some. The sample comprises about 130,000 clones, about 82% of which are singletons, and about 1% rests with the top ten. The sample comprised PBMCs. These TCRs come from a boy between 10 and 17 years old in good health and CMV-seronegative.

The gene calls are TRBV5-6 and TRBJ2-1, with 9 nucleotides matching TRBD1. The trim removed 4 bases at V and 1 base at J, leaving 12 bases unmatched. Germline assignment: CDR1 SGHDT and CDR2 YYEEEE. The CDR3 consists of 18 residues. CDR3 region: CASSITDRGSESYNEQFF. The CDR3 DNA is TGTGCCAGCAGCATCACGGACAGGGGTTCCGAGTCCTACAATGAGCAGTTCTTC.

The J gene is TRBJ2-2, the V gene TRBV6-5; a possible D gene is TRBD2 (6 bases). There are 14 residues in the CDR3. V was clipped by 6 bases and J by 5 bases, with 13 bases between them. CDR1 and CDR2 from the germline V gene are MNHEY and SVGAGI. The CDR3 DNA sequence: TGTGCCAGCAGCTTACAGGCGGGAACCGGGGAGCTGTTTTTT. Translation: CASSLQAGTGELFF.

The chain carries TRBV14 and TRBJ2-7, with TRBD2 as a possible D gene (5 bases). Per germline, CDR1 SGHDN and CDR2 FVKESK. V gave up 1 base and J gave up 6 bases, with 13 bases separating them. The CDR3 extends over 14 amino acids. The CDR3 sequence is CASSQARSRAEQYF. The CDR3 DNA sequence: TGTGCCAGCAGCCAAGCAAGGTCGAGGGCCGAGCAGTACTTC.